The 12 T cell receptor beta chains listed next were all sequenced from one sample in a study of T-cell reconstitution after alpha-beta-depleted transplantation in children (dated by TCRdb to about 2016). Preparation of the library involved PCR. The reads were generated on an Illumina HiSeq 2500. TCR libraries were prepared with molecular barcoding, using unique molecular identifiers to normalize TCRbeta repertoire quantification. TCRdb cleaned the public reads at Q25 with fastp, built clones with MiXCR and kept in-frame beta chains. CDR3 protein sequences are deduplicated, and each keeps its most common genes and DNA. The sample yields about a million distinct CDR3 sequences; about 26% were counted once. 28% of the sample lies in the top ten. Taken with the paper, the label for treatment or condition translates to: allogeneic hematopoietic cell transplantation with graft depleted of TCRalphabeta T cells and CD19 B cells.

The sample was PBMCs, mostly from graft donor cells, taken 360 days after TCRalphabeta/CD19-depleted stem cell transplant. These receptors were obtained from a boy under two years old who had a stem cell transplant for SCID, so the T cells may come from the graft donor.

V gene TRBV10-3 combines with J gene TRBJ2-7; perhaps TRBD2 as D (5 bases). The V and J ends lost 3 bases and 5 bases respectively, with 5 bases between them. This CDR3 is 11 amino acids long. Germline V gene lookup returns CDR1 ENHRY and CDR2 SYGVKD. This chain's CDR3 is CAISDGDEQYF. CDR3 bases: TGTGCCATCAGTGACGGGGACGAGCAGTACTTC.

DNA for the CDR3: TGTGCCAGCACCCGGTCGGGGCTTTCCTACAATGAGCAGTTCTTC. Translating gives CASTRSGLSYNEQFF. J is TRBJ2-1 and V is TRBV6-2 or TRBV6-3; D may be TRBD1 or TRBD2 (5 bases each). Germline-derived CDR1 and CDR2 are MNHEY and SVGEGT. V lost 7 bases and J lost 1, with 14 bases in between. This CDR3 is built from 15 residues.

This clonotype showed up just a few times. The chain employs TRBV5-1 and TRBJ2-3, with D possibly being TRBD1 or TRBD2 (5 bases each). The V and J ends lost 3 bases and 4 bases respectively, with 9 bases between them. The CDR3 totals 13 residues. Germline V gene lookup returns CDR1 SGHRS and CDR2 YFSETQ. The chain's CDR3 is CASSSGPPDTQYF. The CDR3 DNA is TGCGCCAGCAGCTCGGGACCCCCAGATACGCAGTATTTT.

This chain uses TRBV12-3 or TRBV12-4 with TRBJ2-1; D gene uncertain. This CDR3 has 12 residues. Trimming took off 6 bases at V and 8 bases at J, with 11 bases between the two ends. As DNA, the CDR3 is TGTGCCAGCAGATCCCTGTTCGATGAGCAGTTCTTC. Translated: CASRSLFDEQFF.

The chain couples TRBV12-3 or TRBV12-4 to TRBJ2-1, with 11 bases aligning to TRBD2. Trimming removed 6 bases from V and 5 bases from J; junction bases left unmatched: 9. The CDR3 is 16 residues long. CDR3 region: CASRPPGTSGNNEQFF. In DNA form, the CDR3 reads TGTGCCAGCAGGCCCCCCGGGACTAGCGGCAACAATGAGCAGTTCTTC.

This chain joins TRBV5-5 and TRBJ2-3; D remains ambiguous. From germline, CDR1 is SGHKS and CDR2 YYEKEE (reference sequence). The CDR3 covers 14 residues. V shed 0 bases and J shed 3 bases, with 8 bases lying between them. DNA of the CDR3: TGTGCCAGCAGCTTGGTGGTAGAAACAGATACGCAGTATTTT. Translation: CASSLVVETDTQYF.

This chain links TRBV3-1 with TRBJ2-4, with a weak D call TRBD2 (6 bases). Germline lookup yields CDR1 LGHDT and CDR2 YNNKEL (reference sequence). Trimming cost V 4 bases and J 0 bases, with 13 bases left between them. CDR3 length: 16 amino acids. The CDR3 DNA reads TGTGCCAGCAGCCCCGCGGGACTGACAGCCAAAAACATTCAGTACTTC. This translates into CASSPAGLTAKNIQYF.

V is TRBV6-1 and J is TRBJ2-2, with 12 bases that match TRBD2. Germline V lookup: CDR1 MNHNS, CDR2 SASEGT. The CDR3 is 18 amino acids. V was clipped by 6 bases and J by 6 bases; unmatched bases: 14. CDR3 region: CASSSPASGGGFPGELFF. The CDR3 coding sequence is TGTGCCAGCAGCTCCCCGGCTAGCGGGGGGGGTTTTCCCGGGGAGCTGTTTTTT.

The CDR3 loop reads CASSLRLAGPVITGELFF. CDR3 in DNA: TGCGCCAGCAGCCTAAGACTAGCGGGGCCTGTGATCACCGGGGAGCTGTTTTTT. The chain couples TRBV5-1 to TRBJ2-2; TRBD2 aligns across 11 bases. This CDR3 is 18 amino acids long. V gave up 4 bases and J gave up 4 bases; unmatched junction bases: 12. CDR1 is SGHRS, CDR2 YFSETQ, per germline.

The V gene is TRBV20-1, the J gene TRBJ2-5; a weak D match, TRBD2 (6 bases). V was shortened by 5 bases and J by 3 bases, with 13 bases between the two germline ends. Germline V lookup: CDR1 DFQATT, CDR2 SNEGSKA (reference sequence). This CDR3 region has 13 residues. In DNA, the CDR3 is TGCAGTGCTGAGATACGGGGGAAAGAGACCCAGTACTTC. Translation gives CSAEIRGKETQYF.

The gene calls are TRBV20-1 and TRBJ2-1, with a weak D call TRBD1 (8 bases). Germline V gene sequence: CDR1 DFQATT, CDR2 SNEGSKA (reference sequence). CDR3 length: 15 amino acids. With 3 bases removed from V and 4 bases from J, the gap between germline ends came to 16 bases. CDR3 protein: CSASPDRGGYNEQFF. The CDR3 DNA reads as TGCAGTGCTAGCCCTGACAGGGGAGGGTACAATGAGCAGTTCTTC.

The J gene is TRBJ2-3, the V gene TRBV20-1; 13 positions agree with TRBD2. With V trimmed by 2 bases and J by 6 bases, 14 bases remained unmatched. The CDR3 consists of 18 residues. The V gene's germline CDR1 is DFQATT and CDR2 SNEGSKA (reference sequence). The CDR3 DNA reads as TGCAGTGCTAGACCCCTAGGGACTAGCGGGGTTCGTTTGGATACGCAGTATTTT. As protein: CSARPLGTSGVRLDTQYF.